Listed below are T cell receptor beta chains from one sample, sequenced in a study of post-analysis software for immune sequencing data. TCRdb used MiXCR to reprocess the PCR reads, holding one entry per CDR3 protein. This sample has fewer than 900,000 distinct CDR3 sequences, with under 60% found just once. Input material: blood. The source of these receptors is a girl aged 10 to 17 with multiple sclerosis. CDR3s include the opening cysteine and the closing phenylalanine or tryptophan. The D gene is left open where the match is weak. Rows give clone size only sometimes, using once, few, many, or a class for an expanded clone.

clone size: NA
CDR3 length: 15
J gene: TRBJ2-1
V gene: TRBV28
D gene: NA
CDR3 DNA: TGTGCCAGCAGTTTAGCTCTCAGCTCCTACAATGAGCAGTTCTTC
CDR3 protein: CASSLALSSYNEQFF

clone size: few
CDR3 length: 11
J gene: TRBJ2-7
V gene: TRBV7-9
D gene: NA
CDR3 DNA: TGTGCCAGCAGCCGGAGTGCCGAGCAGTACTTC
CDR3 protein: CASSRSAEQYF

clone size: NA
CDR3 length: 14
J gene: TRBJ2-6
V gene: TRBV20-1
D gene: NA
CDR3 DNA: TGCAGTGCTAGAGTTTCGGGGAAGACCAACGTCCTGACTTTC
CDR3 protein: CSARVSGKTNVLTF

clone size: once
CDR3 length: 12
J gene: TRBJ2-7
V gene: TRBV3-1
D gene: NA
CDR3 DNA: TGTGCCAGCAGTACAGGGCCCGACGAGCAGTACTTC
CDR3 protein: CASSTGPDEQYF

clone size: NA
CDR3 length: 13
J gene: TRBJ2-5
V gene: TRBV20-1
D gene: NA
CDR3 DNA: TGCAGTGCGCCGGGACACCCCATGGAGACCCAGTACTTC
CDR3 protein: CSAPGHPMETQYF

clone size: once
CDR3 length: 15
J gene: TRBJ1-4
V gene: TRBV20-1
D gene: TRBD1
CDR3 DNA: TGCAGTGCTAGAGATCGGGACAGGGGGATGGAAAAACTGTTTTTT
CDR3 protein: CSARDRDRGMEKLFF

clone size: few
CDR3 length: 12
J gene: TRBJ2-7
V gene: TRBV29-1
D gene: NA
CDR3 DNA: TGCAGCGTTGAGGGACCCAACTACGAGCAGTACTTC
CDR3 protein: CSVEGPNYEQYF

clone size: once
CDR3 length: 14
J gene: TRBJ2-7
V gene: TRBV9
D gene: NA
CDR3 DNA: TGTGCCAGCAGCATAGGGGACTTACCCTACGAGCAGTACTTC
CDR3 protein: CASSIGDLPYEQYF

clone size: few
CDR3 length: 17
J gene: TRBJ2-3
V gene: TRBV4-1
D gene: TRBD1
CDR3 DNA: TGCGCCAGCAGCCAAGTCGAGAGGACAGGAGCACCAGATACGCAGTATTTT
CDR3 protein: CASSQVERTGAPDTQYF

clone size: few
CDR3 length: 15
J gene: TRBJ2-3
V gene: TRBV4-3
D gene: TRBD1
CDR3 DNA: TGCGCCAGCAGCCAAGCACAGGGGAGCACAGATACGCAGTATTTT
CDR3 protein: CASSQAQGSTDTQYF

clone size: few
CDR3 length: 18
J gene: TRBJ2-3
V gene: TRBV12-3/TRBV12-4
D gene: TRBD2
CDR3 DNA: TGTGCCAGCAGAAGTTGGGAAAGGGGACTAGCGGAAAAAGATACGCAGTATTTT
CDR3 protein: CASRSWERGLAEKDTQYF

clone size: NA
CDR3 length: 15
J gene: TRBJ2-7
V gene: TRBV6-4
D gene: TRBD1
CDR3 DNA: TGTGCCAGCAGAGCAGACAGGGGGCGCGTTTACGAGCAGTACTTC
CDR3 protein: CASRADRGRVYEQYF

clone size: NA
CDR3 length: 14
J gene: TRBJ2-7
V gene: TRBV7-3
D gene: TRBD2
CDR3 DNA: TGTGCCAGCAGCTTAAGAGCGGGAGAACACGAGCAGTACTTC
CDR3 protein: CASSLRAGEHEQYF

clone size: NA
CDR3 length: 15
J gene: TRBJ1-4
V gene: TRBV4-3
D gene: NA
CDR3 DNA: TGCGCCAGCAGCCGCCGGACAGAAATAAATGAAAAACTGTTTTTT
CDR3 protein: CASSRRTEINEKLFF

clone size: NA
CDR3 length: 16
J gene: TRBJ2-6
V gene: TRBV5-5
D gene: NA
CDR3 DNA: TGTGCCAGCAGCTTACCTGCCGGGGACGGGGCCAACGTCTTGACTTTC
CDR3 protein: CASSLPAGDGANVLTF

clone size: NA
CDR3 length: 13
J gene: TRBJ2-3
V gene: TRBV24-1
D gene: NA
CDR3 DNA: TGTGCCACCAGTGATTTTCCGGCAGATACGCAGTATTTT
CDR3 protein: CATSDFPADTQYF

clone size: few
CDR3 length: 12
J gene: TRBJ2-7
V gene: TRBV29-1
D gene: NA
CDR3 DNA: TGCAGCGTTGTTGAACAGTCCTACGAGCAGTACTTC
CDR3 protein: CSVVEQSYEQYF

clone size: NA
CDR3 length: 16
J gene: TRBJ1-4
V gene: TRBV12-3/TRBV12-4
D gene: NA
CDR3 DNA: TGTGCCAGCAGTTTGAGCGGCCCAGCAACTAATGAAAAACTGTTTTTT
CDR3 protein: CASSLSGPATNEKLFF

clone size: NA
CDR3 length: 13
J gene: TRBJ2-7
V gene: TRBV7-8
D gene: NA
CDR3 DNA: TGTGCCGGCAGCTTAGGCGAGGAACATTCGCAGTACTTC
CDR3 protein: CAGSLGEEHSQYF

clone size: once
CDR3 length: 11
J gene: TRBJ1-1
V gene: TRBV5-1
D gene: NA
CDR3 DNA: TGCGCCAGCGGAACTACCGAGGCGGCTTTCTTT
CDR3 protein: CASGTTEAAFF

clone size: NA
CDR3 length: 15
J gene: TRBJ2-1
V gene: TRBV28
D gene: NA
CDR3 DNA: TGTGCCAGCAGGGAACAGGTCCCCATCTACAATGAGCAGTTCTTC
CDR3 protein: CASREQVPIYNEQFF

clone size: few
CDR3 length: 14
J gene: TRBJ1-2
V gene: TRBV9
D gene: NA
CDR3 DNA: TGTGCCAGCAGCCCCCGGGCTCGGGACTATGGCTACACCTTC
CDR3 protein: CASSPRARDYGYTF

clone size: NA
CDR3 length: 13
J gene: TRBJ2-7
V gene: TRBV20-1
D gene: NA
CDR3 DNA: TGCAGCGCTAGGGACGTGGCGGTGTCCGAGCAGTACTTC
CDR3 protein: CSARDVAVSEQYF

clone size: NA
CDR3 length: 12
J gene: TRBJ2-7
V gene: TRBV29-1
D gene: TRBD1
CDR3 DNA: TGCAGCGTTCAGGACAGGGAGGACGAGCAGTACTTC
CDR3 protein: CSVQDREDEQYF

clone size: many
CDR3 length: 14
J gene: TRBJ2-7
V gene: TRBV12-3/TRBV12-4
D gene: TRBD1
CDR3 DNA: TGTGCCAGCAGCCTGGGACAGGGTTATCACGAGCAGTACTTC
CDR3 protein: CASSLGQGYHEQYF

clone size: NA
CDR3 length: 14
J gene: TRBJ1-6
V gene: TRBV7-8
D gene: TRBD1
CDR3 DNA: TGTGCCAGCAGCCCGGGACAGGGATATGCACCCCTCCACTTT
CDR3 protein: CASSPGQGYAPLHF

clone size: NA
CDR3 length: 16
J gene: TRBJ2-5
V gene: TRBV5-1
D gene: NA
CDR3 DNA: TGCGCCAGCAGCTTGGAGACTCTCCTAAGTGGAGAGACCCAGTACTTC
CDR3 protein: CASSLETLLSGETQYF

clone size: once
CDR3 length: 17
J gene: TRBJ2-5
V gene: TRBV19
D gene: TRBD2
CDR3 DNA: TGTGCCAGTAGCCGTATTATACTAGCGGGGCAGCAAGAGACCCAGTACTTC
CDR3 protein: CASSRIILAGQQETQYF

clone size: NA
CDR3 length: 13
J gene: TRBJ2-3
V gene: TRBV6-6
D gene: NA
CDR3 DNA: TGTGCCACCTCCTTTCTTGGCACAGATACGCAGTATTTT
CDR3 protein: CATSFLGTDTQYF

clone size: NA
CDR3 length: 14
J gene: TRBJ2-7
V gene: TRBV10-3
D gene: TRBD2
CDR3 DNA: TGTGCCATCAGCGTTGGTCTAGCGGGAGACGAGCAGTACTTC
CDR3 protein: CAISVGLAGDEQYF

clone size: NA
CDR3 length: 14
J gene: TRBJ2-5
V gene: TRBV9
D gene: TRBD2
CDR3 DNA: TGTGCCAGCACCCCCGGGACTATAAAAGAGACCCAGTACTTC
CDR3 protein: CASTPGTIKETQYF

clone size: NA
CDR3 length: 15
J gene: TRBJ2-2
V gene: TRBV12-3/TRBV12-4
D gene: TRBD2
CDR3 DNA: TGTGCCAGCATCGGGGGACTAGAAAACACCGGGGAGCTGTTTTTT
CDR3 protein: CASIGGLENTGELFF

clone size: once
CDR3 length: 15
J gene: TRBJ1-2
V gene: TRBV9
D gene: TRBD1
CDR3 DNA: TGTGCCAGCAGCGTTTGGACAGGCCCTGGCTATGGCTACACCTTC
CDR3 protein: CASSVWTGPGYGYTF

clone size: NA
CDR3 length: 19
J gene: TRBJ2-1
V gene: TRBV7-8
D gene: NA
CDR3 DNA: TGTGCCAGCAGCTTAGTTTTAGCATGGGGGCCCCTATCCTACAATGAGCAGTTCTTC
CDR3 protein: CASSLVLAWGPLSYNEQFF

clone size: NA
CDR3 length: 13
J gene: TRBJ1-1
V gene: TRBV5-1
D gene: TRBD1
CDR3 DNA: TGCGCCAGCAGCCAAGGACAGGGACTTGAAGCTTTCTTT
CDR3 protein: CASSQGQGLEAFF

clone size: NA
CDR3 length: 17
J gene: TRBJ2-7
V gene: TRBV13
D gene: NA
CDR3 DNA: TGTGCCAGCAGCCAGAGCGGGCCTACAGGGATCCACTACGAGCAGTACTTC
CDR3 protein: CASSQSGPTGIHYEQYF

clone size: NA
CDR3 length: 16
J gene: TRBJ2-1
V gene: TRBV7-6
D gene: NA
CDR3 DNA: TGTGCCAGCAGCTTAAGAGGACTCGGTAATTACAATGAGCAGTTCTTC
CDR3 protein: CASSLRGLGNYNEQFF

clone size: few
CDR3 length: 18
J gene: TRBJ2-3
V gene: TRBV4-3
D gene: TRBD2
CDR3 DNA: TGCGCCAGCAGCCAAGATCCTCCGGGACTACAAGGCTTGGAAACGCAGTATTTT
CDR3 protein: CASSQDPPGLQGLETQYF

clone size: NA
CDR3 length: 15
J gene: TRBJ1-4
V gene: TRBV9
D gene: NA
CDR3 DNA: TGTGCCAGCAGCGTAGCTGGGGGATCTAATGAAAAACTGTTTTTT
CDR3 protein: CASSVAGGSNEKLFF

clone size: few
CDR3 length: 16
J gene: TRBJ2-1
V gene: TRBV24-1
D gene: TRBD1
CDR3 DNA: TGTGCCACCAGTGGATCCGACAGGGCCCAAGTGGATGAGCAGTTCTTC
CDR3 protein: CATSGSDRAQVDEQFF

clone size: few
CDR3 length: 16
J gene: TRBJ2-1
V gene: TRBV7-2
D gene: NA
CDR3 DNA: TGTGCCAGCAGCCCCATCGTGGGTGGCTCCTACAATGAGCAGTTCTTC
CDR3 protein: CASSPIVGGSYNEQFF

clone size: NA
CDR3 length: 13
J gene: TRBJ1-2
V gene: TRBV29-1
D gene: NA
CDR3 DNA: TGCAGCGTTGAAGGTCGGGCTGCCTATGGCTACACCTTC
CDR3 protein: CSVEGRAAYGYTF

clone size: NA
CDR3 length: 12
J gene: TRBJ1-5
V gene: TRBV29-1
D gene: TRBD1
CDR3 DNA: TGCAGCGCATCCGGGACAGGGGGGCCCCAGCATTTT
CDR3 protein: CSASGTGGPQHF

clone size: NA
CDR3 length: 16
J gene: TRBJ1-4
V gene: TRBV20-1
D gene: TRBD1
CDR3 DNA: TGCAGTGCTAGGCTCAACGATGGGGACAGGGCCCGAAAACTGTTTTTT
CDR3 protein: CSARLNDGDRARKLFF

clone size: NA
CDR3 length: 16
J gene: TRBJ2-5
V gene: TRBV14
D gene: NA
CDR3 DNA: TGTGCCAGCAGCCAAGATTCTGGGCCGGGGGAAGAGACCCAGTACTTC
CDR3 protein: CASSQDSGPGEETQYF

clone size: NA
CDR3 length: 14
J gene: TRBJ2-1
V gene: TRBV6-5
D gene: TRBD1
CDR3 DNA: TGTGCCAGCAGCCGGGACAGCGGATACAATGAGCAGTTCTTC
CDR3 protein: CASSRDSGYNEQFF

clone size: few
CDR3 length: 11
J gene: TRBJ2-5
V gene: TRBV20-1
D gene: NA
CDR3 DNA: TGCAGTGCTCCCGAATTTGAGACCCAGTACTTC
CDR3 protein: CSAPEFETQYF

clone size: NA
CDR3 length: 15
J gene: TRBJ2-5
V gene: TRBV9
D gene: TRBD1
CDR3 DNA: TGTGCCAGTACCGTGCAGGGGGCAGTAGGAGAGACCCAGTACTTC
CDR3 protein: CASTVQGAVGETQYF

clone size: few
CDR3 length: 16
J gene: TRBJ2-1
V gene: TRBV15
D gene: NA
CDR3 DNA: TGTGCCACCAGCAGAGATTCAGGCAGGGTGGTCAATGAGCAGTTCTTC
CDR3 protein: CATSRDSGRVVNEQFF

clone size: few
CDR3 length: 15
J gene: TRBJ2-5
V gene: TRBV5-1
D gene: TRBD1
CDR3 DNA: TGCGCCAGCAGCTTGTGGGGCGACAGGGAGGAGACCCAGTACTTC
CDR3 protein: CASSLWGDREETQYF

clone size: once
CDR3 length: 16
J gene: TRBJ2-3
V gene: TRBV11-3
D gene: TRBD2
CDR3 DNA: TGTGCCAGCAGCCCTGGACTAGCGGGAGCGGTAGATACGCAGTATTTT
CDR3 protein: CASSPGLAGAVDTQYF

clone size: NA
CDR3 length: 12
J gene: TRBJ2-7
V gene: TRBV19
D gene: NA
CDR3 DNA: TGTGCCAGTATGGGTAACTCCTACGAGCAGTACTTC
CDR3 protein: CASMGNSYEQYF

clone size: few
CDR3 length: 13
J gene: TRBJ1-2
V gene: TRBV12-3/TRBV12-4
D gene: TRBD1
CDR3 DNA: TGTGCCAGCAGTTTAGGGCAGGGGGCTGGCTACACCTTC
CDR3 protein: CASSLGQGAGYTF